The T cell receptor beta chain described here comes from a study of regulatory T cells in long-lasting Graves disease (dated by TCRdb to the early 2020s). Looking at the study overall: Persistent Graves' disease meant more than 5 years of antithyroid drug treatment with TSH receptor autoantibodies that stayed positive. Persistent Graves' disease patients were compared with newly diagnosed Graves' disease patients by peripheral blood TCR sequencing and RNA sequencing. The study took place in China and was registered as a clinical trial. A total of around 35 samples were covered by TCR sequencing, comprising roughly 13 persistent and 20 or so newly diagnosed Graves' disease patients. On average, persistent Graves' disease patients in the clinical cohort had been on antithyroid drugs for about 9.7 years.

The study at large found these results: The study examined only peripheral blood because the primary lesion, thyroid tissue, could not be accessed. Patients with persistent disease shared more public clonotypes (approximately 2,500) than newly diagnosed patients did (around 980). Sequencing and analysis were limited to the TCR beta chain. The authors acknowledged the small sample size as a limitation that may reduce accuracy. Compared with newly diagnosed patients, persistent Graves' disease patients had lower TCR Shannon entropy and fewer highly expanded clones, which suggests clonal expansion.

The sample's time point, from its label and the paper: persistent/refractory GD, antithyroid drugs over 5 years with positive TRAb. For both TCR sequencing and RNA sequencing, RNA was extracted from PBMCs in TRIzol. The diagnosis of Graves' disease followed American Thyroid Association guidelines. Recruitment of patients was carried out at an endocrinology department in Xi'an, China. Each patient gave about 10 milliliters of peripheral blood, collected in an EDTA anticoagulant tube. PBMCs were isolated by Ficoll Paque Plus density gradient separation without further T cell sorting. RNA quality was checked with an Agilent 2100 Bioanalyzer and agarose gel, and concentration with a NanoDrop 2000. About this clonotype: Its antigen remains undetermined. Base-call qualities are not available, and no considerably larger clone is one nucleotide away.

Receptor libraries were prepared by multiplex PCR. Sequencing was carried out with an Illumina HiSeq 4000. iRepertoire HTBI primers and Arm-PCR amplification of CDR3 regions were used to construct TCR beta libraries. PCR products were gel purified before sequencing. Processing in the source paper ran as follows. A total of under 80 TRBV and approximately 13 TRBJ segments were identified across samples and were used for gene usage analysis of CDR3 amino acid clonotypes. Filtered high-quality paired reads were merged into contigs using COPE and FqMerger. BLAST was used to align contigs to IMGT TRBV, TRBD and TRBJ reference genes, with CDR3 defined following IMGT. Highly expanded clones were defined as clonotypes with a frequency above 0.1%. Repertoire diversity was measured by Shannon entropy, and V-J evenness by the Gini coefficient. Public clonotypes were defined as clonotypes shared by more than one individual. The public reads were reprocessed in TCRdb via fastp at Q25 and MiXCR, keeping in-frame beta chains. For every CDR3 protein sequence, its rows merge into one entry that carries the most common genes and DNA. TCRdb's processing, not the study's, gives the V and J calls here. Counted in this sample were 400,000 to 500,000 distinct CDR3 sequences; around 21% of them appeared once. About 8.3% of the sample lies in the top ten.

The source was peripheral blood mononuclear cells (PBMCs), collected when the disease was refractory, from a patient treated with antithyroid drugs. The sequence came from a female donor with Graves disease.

The CDR3 in this case is CASSLLETGGGYTF. The nucleotide sequence reads TGTGCCAGCTCACTTTTGGAAACAGGGGGAGGCTACACCTTC. This chain is built from TRBV18 and TRBJ1-2; the junction holds 8 bases that match TRBD1. The CDR3, from cysteine to phenylalanine, totals 14 residues. The retained sequence is limited to the CDR3, 42 bases, with the frame set at the first base. In the germline V gene, CDR1 corresponds to KGHSH and CDR2 to LQKENI. From V the trimming removes 4 bases and from J it removes 8 bases, while the gene matches leave 9 bases of the junction unaccounted for.